A selection of T cell receptor beta chains follows, all from one sample in a study of shared clonotypes between healthy human individuals. The method was immunoSEQ multiplex PCR; TCRdb's version includes in-frame clones alone and lacks a portion of them. The profile shows 2,500,000 or so clones, just over 90% of them singletons. The sequenced sample consisted of naive CD4+ T cells sorted from blood. These receptors were collected from a man younger than 35 in good health. Each CDR3 is given with its conserved first and last residue. The order of the fields is J gene, clone size, V gene, D gene, CDR3 protein, CDR3 DNA. D genes are given only for firm matches. Rows give clone size only sometimes, using once, few, many, or a class for an expanded clone.

J: TRBJ2-7; size: .; V: TRBV18; D: .; CDR3: CASSPPSQTYEQYF; DNA: TGTGCCAGCTCACCACCCAGTCAAACCTACGAGCAGTACTTC
J: TRBJ2-1; size: .; V: TRBV5-4; D: .; CDR3: CASSFQRVGYGEQFF; DNA: TGTGCCAGCAGCTTCCAGCGGGTGGGATATGGTGAGCAGTTCTTC
J: TRBJ2-1; size: .; V: TRBV27; D: .; CDR3: CASSLNRPGGEQFF; DNA: TGTGCCAGCAGTCTAAACCGACCTGGCGGTGAGCAGTTCTTC
J: TRBJ2-7; size: .; V: TRBV5-1; D: .; CDR3: CASSFVEGNEQYF; DNA: TGCGCCAGCAGCTTCGTTGAGGGCAACGAGCAGTACTTC
J: TRBJ2-4; size: once; V: TRBV19; D: .; CDR3: CASSGQIAKNIQYF; DNA: TGTGCCAGTAGCGGACAGATAGCCAAAAACATTCAGTACTTC
J: TRBJ2-3; size: .; V: TRBV10-3; D: .; CDR3: CAISESLGPDTQYF; DNA: TGTGCCATCAGTGAGTCTCTAGGCCCAGATACGCAGTATTTT
J: TRBJ2-7; size: once; V: TRBV28; D: TRBD1; CDR3: CASIPPTGTGYHEQYF; DNA: TGTGCCAGCATTCCCCCAACCGGGACAGGGTACCACGAGCAGTACTTC
J: TRBJ2-7; size: .; V: TRBV7-2; D: .; CDR3: CASSSLQGGYEQYF; DNA: TGTGCCAGCAGCTCCCTCCAGGGGGGCTACGAGCAGTACTTC
J: TRBJ2-1; size: .; V: TRBV20-1; D: .; CDR3: CSALGNEQFF; DNA: TGCAGTGCTTTAGGGAATGAGCAGTTCTTC
J: TRBJ1-1; size: once; V: TRBV28; D: TRBD1; CDR3: CASSTTGVTEAFF; DNA: TGTGCCAGCAGCACGACAGGGGTCACTGAAGCTTTCTTT
J: TRBJ2-3; size: .; V: TRBV30; D: TRBD2; CDR3: CAWRKRPGQWGLAGGYRGTDTQYF; DNA: TGTGCCTGGAGAAAGAGGCCGGGACAGTGGGGACTAGCGGGAGGTTATCGAGGCACAGATACGCAGTATTTT
J: TRBJ2-1; size: .; V: TRBV2; D: TRBD2; CDR3: CASSAQRGVYNEQFF; DNA: TGTGCCAGCAGTGCGCAGCGGGGGGTCTACAATGAGCAGTTCTTC
J: TRBJ2-5; size: .; V: TRBV7-2; D: .; CDR3: CASSLDGGSGTQYF; DNA: TGTGCCAGCAGCTTAGACGGCGGGTCCGGGACCCAGTACTTC
J: TRBJ2-3; size: .; V: TRBV4-1; D: TRBD1; CDR3: CASSQGSGQGRWRDTQYF; DNA: TGCGCCAGCAGCCAAGGGTCGGGACAGGGGAGGTGGAGAGATACGCAGTATTTT
J: TRBJ2-2; size: .; V: TRBV7-9; D: .; CDR3: CASSWRQENTGELFF; DNA: TGTGCCAGCAGCTGGCGACAGGAGAACACCGGGGAGCTGTTTTTT
J: TRBJ2-7; size: .; V: TRBV6-5; D: .; CDR3: CASSAGFEQYF; DNA: TGTGCCAGCAGTGCGGGTTTCGAGCAGTACTTC
J: TRBJ2-1; size: .; V: TRBV6-1; D: .; CDR3: CASTTGPSGNEQFF; DNA: TGTGCCAGCACAACAGGGCCCTCTGGGAATGAGCAGTTCTTC
J: TRBJ1-2; size: .; V: TRBV7-6; D: .; CDR3: CASSPTTGNYGYTF; DNA: TGTGCCAGCAGCCCCACTACAGGGAACTATGGCTACACCTTC
J: TRBJ1-1; size: .; V: TRBV11-2; D: .; CDR3: CASSPPGQNTEAFF; DNA: TGTGCCAGCAGCCCCCCGGGACAGAACACTGAAGCTTTCTTT
J: TRBJ2-5; size: once; V: TRBV28; D: .; CDR3: CATVGGLETQYF; DNA: TGTGCCACCGTCGGGGGTTTGGAGACCCAGTACTTC
J: TRBJ2-7; size: .; V: TRBV9; D: .; CDR3: CASSVTPLFVAEQYF; DNA: TGTGCCAGCAGCGTAACCCCCCTTTTCGTCGCCGAGCAGTACTTC
J: TRBJ1-1; size: few; V: TRBV28; D: .; CDR3: CASINRGKNTEAFF; DNA: TGTGCCAGCATAAACAGAGGGAAGAACACTGAAGCTTTCTTT
J: TRBJ2-2; size: .; V: TRBV14; D: .; CDR3: CASSLVYTGELFF; DNA: TGTGCCAGCAGCCTTGTATACACCGGGGAGCTGTTTTTT
J: TRBJ2-7; size: .; V: TRBV28; D: TRBD1; CDR3: CASSSPQGAYYEQYF; DNA: TGTGCCAGCAGTTCCCCCCAGGGGGCATATTACGAGCAGTACTTC
J: TRBJ2-1; size: .; V: TRBV9; D: TRBD2; CDR3: CASSVGSGPLEQFF; DNA: TGTGCCAGCAGCGTAGGTAGCGGGCCTCTTGAGCAGTTCTTC
J: TRBJ2-7; size: .; V: TRBV19; D: .; CDR3: CASSLGGSSYEQYF; DNA: TGTGCCAGTAGTTTAGGGGGGAGCTCCTACGAGCAGTACTTC
J: TRBJ1-5; size: .; V: TRBV6-1; D: TRBD1; CDR3: CASSGDRDQPQHF; DNA: TGTGCCAGCAGTGGGGACAGGGATCAGCCCCAGCATTTT
J: TRBJ1-6; size: .; V: TRBV2; D: TRBD1; CDR3: CASTLGQVNSPLHF; DNA: TGTGCCAGCACCCTGGGACAGGTGAATTCACCCCTCCACTTT
J: TRBJ2-1; size: .; V: TRBV6-6; D: TRBD2; CDR3: CASSSSSGIVYNEQFF; DNA: TGTGCCAGCAGTTCCTCAAGCGGGATAGTCTACAATGAGCAGTTCTTC
J: TRBJ2-5; size: .; V: TRBV7-9; D: TRBD2; CDR3: CASSFSRGVQETQYF; DNA: TGTGCCAGCAGCTTTTCGCGGGGGGTCCAAGAGACCCAGTACTTC
J: TRBJ1-2; size: .; V: TRBV2; D: .; CDR3: CASQQGGYTF; DNA: TGTGCCAGCCAACAGGGCGGCTACACCTTC
J: TRBJ1-5; size: few; V: TRBV30; D: .; CDR3: CAWSSNSNQPQHF; DNA: TGTGCCTGGAGTTCGAATAGCAATCAGCCCCAGCATTTT
J: TRBJ2-7; size: .; V: TRBV10-1; D: TRBD1; CDR3: CASSEKTGGNYEQYF; DNA: TGCGCCAGCAGTGAGAAAACAGGGGGCAATTACGAGCAGTACTTC
J: TRBJ2-5; size: .; V: TRBV5-1; D: TRBD2; CDR3: CASSQRSSGRGQETQYF; DNA: TGCGCCAGCAGCCAACGCTCTAGCGGGAGGGGCCAAGAGACCCAGTACTTC
J: TRBJ2-2; size: .; V: TRBV6-1; D: TRBD1; CDR3: CASSAKGQGASITGELFF; DNA: TGTGCCAGCAGTGCAAAGGGACAGGGGGCATCGATAACCGGGGAGCTGTTTTTT